Shown below are 12 T cell receptor beta chains from a single sample sequenced in a study of shared clonotypes between healthy human individuals. This table comes from immunoSEQ multiplex PCR, and its TCRdb copy is limited to in-frame clones, with some not included. The sample carries roughly 2,000,000 clones, 90% to 95% recorded once. Naive-designated CD8 cells lacked CD45RO, were positively enriched for CCR7, and omitted terminally differentiated effector memory CD45RA+ cells. Sequences were obtained from naive CD8+ T cells from PBMCs. Every receptor here comes from a man between 18 and 29 years old in good health. Some clones in this sample may be carry-over from other donors' samples.

This sequence joins TRBV28 and TRBJ1-2; 7 nucleotides match TRBD1. CDR1 is MDHEN, CDR2 SYDVKM, per germline. The V gene end was trimmed by 6 bases and the J gene end by 8 bases; junction bases not matched to a gene: 15. The CDR3 is 15 residues long. CDR3 loop: CASSPPRGAYGGYTF. CDR3 in DNA: TGTGCCAGCAGCCCCCCCAGGGGGGCGTATGGAGGCTACACCTTC.

Details on this clone: Other DNA variants within this sample encode the same CDR3. This chain connects TRBV5-4 to TRBJ2-2; 8 bases match TRBD2. With V trimmed by 4 bases and J by 6 bases, 2 bases remained unmatched. This CDR3 region has 13 residues. CDR1 is SGHNT and CDR2 is YYREEE in the germline V gene (reference sequence). CDR3 DNA: TGTGCCAGCAGCCCCGGGGGGGCCGGGGAGCTGTTTTTT. It is translated as CASSPGGAGELFF.

This chain uses TRBV27 with TRBJ1-2, with TRBD1 as a possible D gene (5 bases). Germline CDR1 MNHEY, CDR2 SMNVEV (reference sequence). V was cut by 6 bases and J by 6 bases, with 17 bases left in between. The CDR3 is 14 residues long. CDR3 in amino acids: CASSDPRGMNGYTF. In DNA form, the CDR3 reads TGTGCCAGCAGCGACCCGCGGGGGATGAATGGCTACACCTTC.

The chain has TRBV19 and TRBJ1-1; 7 nucleotides line up with TRBD1. Germline V gene lookup returns CDR1 LNHDA and CDR2 SQIVND (reference sequence). J gave up 0 bases and V 3 bases, and 13 bases lay outside the gene matches. The CDR3 consists of 18 residues. The chain's CDR3 is CASSIRQGPKGMNTEAFF. The CDR3 nucleotides are TGTGCCAGTAGTATCAGACAGGGACCGAAGGGGATGAACACTGAAGCTTTCTTT.

The genes are TRBV9 and TRBJ2-7; D possibly corresponds to TRBD2 (6 bases). The CDR3 runs 15 residues. With 0 bases removed from V and 6 bases from J, the gap between germline ends came to 16 bases. Looked up from germline, CDR1 is SGDLS and CDR2 is YYNGEE. CDR3 bases: TGTGCCAGCAGCGTAGAAGACGGGAGTTCCGCCGAGCAGTACTTC. Its protein product is CASSVEDGSSAEQYF.

This chain connects TRBV27 to TRBJ2-2; possible D gene TRBD2, 7 bases. Trimming left V 2 bases short and J 7 bases short, with 11 bases between. The CDR3 sequence is 14 residues long. Per germline, CDR1 MNHEY and CDR2 SMNVEV (reference sequence). CDR3 sequence reads: CASSLRGANGELFF. The CDR3 bases are TGTGCCAGCAGTTTACGGGGGGCGAACGGGGAGCTGTTTTTT.

This clone was picked up one time. The chain couples TRBV28 to TRBJ1-6; no clear D gene. V was pared by 10 bases and J by 4 bases, with 14 bases between. From germline, CDR1 is MDHEN and CDR2 SYDVKM. This CDR3 spans 14 amino acids. CDR3: CATRPGEYNSPLHF. The DNA of the CDR3 is TGTGCCACCCGTCCCGGGGAATATAATTCACCCCTCCACTTT.

This clone is a singleton in its sample. The CDR3 loop is CASSQGTGGGHEQYF. The CDR3 nucleotides read TGCGCCAGCAGCCAAGGGACAGGGGGTGGCCACGAGCAGTACTTC. V gene TRBV4-3 combines with J gene TRBJ2-7, with 10 bases fitting TRBD1. The CDR3 is made up of 15 amino acids. V dropped 1 base and J dropped 5; count of bases not matched to a gene: 5. In germline, CDR1 is LGHNA, CDR2 YSLEER.

The chain couples TRBV5-4 to TRBJ1-2, with D hard to call. The CDR3 contains 14 residues. The germline CDR1 and CDR2 sequences are SGHNT and YYREEE (reference sequence). V lost 5 bases, J lost 5 bases, and 16 bases lay in between. This CDR3 is CASREWGESYGYTF. Here the CDR3 DNA reads TGTGCCAGCAGGGAATGGGGAGAATCATATGGCTACACCTTC.

Turning to this clone: The sample carries other DNA sequences with the same CDR3. The chain couples TRBV29-1 to TRBJ1-1, with D perhaps matching TRBD1 (5 bases). The V end lost 4 bases, the J end lost 0 bases, and 9 bases lay between the germline ends. The CDR3 totals 13 residues. Germline CDR1 SQVTM, CDR2 ANQGSEA. CDR3 bases: TGCAGCGTTGTGGGGGGGATGAACACTGAAGCTTTCTTT. Translation: CSVVGGMNTEAFF.

V and J are TRBV5-6 and TRBJ2-3; 7 bases line up with TRBD2. Germline values: CDR1 SGHDT, CDR2 YYEEEE. The length of the CDR3 is 14 residues. With V trimmed by 4 bases and J by 6 bases, 8 bases remained unmatched. The CDR3 region is CASSTRTRMDTQYF. For the CDR3, the DNA is TGTGCCAGCAGCACTCGGACTAGAATGGATACGCAGTATTTT.

The V call is TRBV4-1, the J call TRBJ2-1; no firm D call. V was trimmed by 0 bases and J by 0 bases, leaving 12 bases between them. CDR1 is MGHRA and CDR2 is YSYEKL in the germline V gene. This CDR3 region has 17 residues. The CDR3 nucleotides are TGCGCCAGCAGCCAAGAAAATACTCAAATCTCCTACAATGAGCAGTTCTTC. Amino acid sequence: CASSQENTQISYNEQFF.